The present T cell receptor beta chain was sequenced within a study of CD8 T cells in Susac syndrome. The sequenced target, TCR beta, came from blood CD8+ and CD4+ T cells. Per germline, CDR1 GTSNPN and CDR2 SVGIG (reference sequence). This CDR3 has 11 residues. Trimming cost V 2 bases and J 2 bases, with 4 bases left between them. Reverse transcription used roughly 0.5 to 1 ug RNA and random hexamers. TCRdb reanalysed the immunoSEQ multiplex PCR reads using MiXCR and keeps one entry per CDR3 protein. The data show under 95,000 distinct CDR3 sequences, roughly 94% seen once. This receptor was obtained from a human donor with Susac syndrome. Material for sequencing was CD4+ T cells from PBMCs. The chain employs TRBV30 and TRBJ2-7; no reliable D call. DNA of the CDR3: TGTGCCTGGAGTTCCGCCTACGAGCAGTACTTC. Protein: CAWSSAYEQYF.